The 25 T cell receptor beta chains listed next were all sequenced from one sample in a study of blood T cells in healthy people across ages. A J-beta primer mix and a sample-barcoded 5' primer were used in a second PCR of about 7 to 12 cycles. TCRdb used MiXCR to reprocess the 5' RACE reads, holding one entry per CDR3 protein. The data contain 350,000 to 450,000 distinct CDR3 sequences, 52% of them singletons. Sample: blood. Source of these receptors: a man aged 55 to 70 in good health.

The chain uses TRBV9 and TRBJ2-1, with TRBD2 matching over 9 bases. The CDR3 totals 15 residues. CDR1 SGDLS and CDR2 YYNGEE come from the germline V gene. V trimming: 0 bases; J trimming: 8 bases; junction bases outside the gene matches: 6. The CDR3 region has the DNA TGTGCCAGCAGCGTAGAGGCGGGAGGGATACATGAGCAGTTCTTC. Its translation: CASSVEAGGIHEQFF.

Many counts were recorded for this clonotype. The V call is TRBV6-4, the J call TRBJ2-1, with unresolved D. Germline lookup yields CDR1 MRHNA and CDR2 SNTAGT. This CDR3 contains 15 residues. Deletions cut 5 bases from V and 1 base from J, with 12 bases between. The CDR3, as DNA: TGTGCCAGCAGTAACGAGGCAGGATCCTACAATGAGCAGTTCTTC. Translated, it gives CASSNEAGSYNEQFF.

This clonotype occurred once. The gene calls are TRBV24-1 and TRBJ2-3; perhaps TRBD1 as D (5 bases). Trimming left V 5 bases short and J 2 bases short, with 10 bases between. Germline V gene data show CDR1 as KGHDR and CDR2 as SFDVKD. This CDR3 comprises 14 residues. The CDR3 protein is CATSVGRATDTQYF. The CDR3 region has the DNA TGTGCCACCAGTGTTGGCAGGGCCACAGATACGCAGTATTTT.

This clonotype was recorded a few times. The gene calls are TRBV7-6 and TRBJ2-6; D not certain. The germline gives CDR1 SGHVS, CDR2 FNYEAQ. Trimming left V 1 base short and J 2 bases short, with 3 bases between. The CDR3 contains 14 residues. Here the CDR3 DNA reads TGTGCCAGCAGCTTAGATCCTGGGGCCAACGTCCTGACTTTC. It is translated as CASSLDPGANVLTF.

This chain connects TRBV11-2 to TRBJ2-5; the D gene is possibly TRBD1 (5 bases). Per germline, CDR1 SGHAT and CDR2 FQNNGV. The CDR3 consists of 13 residues. Trimming stripped 2 bases from V and 9 bases from J, with 13 bases between. The CDR3 nucleotides read TGTGCCAGCAGCTTAATACCAGGGCAGGCCCAGTACTTC. It codes for CASSLIPGQAQYF.

This chain joins TRBV11-2 and TRBJ2-1; the match to TRBD2 covers 12 bases. Unmatched junction bases numbered 6, after V lost 7 bases and J lost 5 bases. The germline gives CDR1 SGHAT, CDR2 FQNNGV. The CDR3 is 15 residues long. CDR3 bases: TGTGCCAGCACCTATTGGACTAGCGGGAACAATGAGCAGTTCTTC. Its protein is CASTYWTSGNNEQFF.

This clonotype was counted between two and nine times. The chain carries TRBV9 and TRBJ2-6; possible D gene TRBD1, 6 bases. Per the germline V gene, CDR1 is SGDLS and CDR2 is YYNGEE. There are 15 residues in the CDR3. The V end was cut by 0 bases, the J end by 2 bases, with 6 bases between. The chain's CDR3 is CASSVAGAGANVLTF. CDR3 in DNA: TGTGCCAGCAGCGTAGCAGGGGCTGGGGCCAACGTCCTGACTTTC.

V and J are TRBV6-5 and TRBJ2-5, with a weak D call TRBD2 (6 bases). Germline CDR1 reads MNHEY; CDR2 reads SVGAGI. The CDR3 has 13 amino acids. V was clipped by 6 bases and J by 5 bases, with 13 bases between them. Here the CDR3 DNA reads TGTGCCAGCAGAAGGGATAGCGGTGAGACCCAGTACTTC. It is translated as CASRRDSGETQYF.

The genes are TRBV6-2 or TRBV6-3 and TRBJ1-1, with D uncertain. Germline V lookup: CDR1 MNHEY, CDR2 SVGEGT. Trimming took off 2 bases at V and 6 bases at J, with 16 bases between the two ends. The CDR3 totals 15 residues. CDR3 nucleotides: TGTGCCAGCAGTTACCCCAGCTCGGCGCGTTCTGAAGCTTTCTTT. Translation: CASSYPSSARSEAFF.

The J gene is TRBJ2-7, the V gene TRBV5-1; 8 nucleotides line up with TRBD1. Judging by the DNA end, TRBJ2-1 fits better; the J call may be wrong. This CDR3 contains 15 residues. CDR1 and CDR2 from the germline V gene are SGHRS and YFSETQ. The CDR3: CASSVDRGRSYEQFF. The CDR3 DNA is TGCGCCAGCAGCGTAGACAGGGGCCGCTCCTACGAGCAGTTCTTC.

V gene TRBV25-1 combines with J gene TRBJ2-6; D not resolved. There are 16 residues in the CDR3. Germline lookup yields CDR1 MGHDK and CDR2 SYGVNS. V was pared by 3 bases and J by 0 bases, with 9 bases between. The CDR3 region is CASSEGRTSGANVLTF. Written as DNA, the CDR3 is TGTGCCAGCAGTGAGGGCAGGACCTCTGGGGCCAACGTCCTGACTTTC.

This clonotype was observed a single time. This chain uses TRBV6-2 or TRBV6-3 with TRBJ1-2; D unclear. CDR1 is MNHEY and CDR2 is SVGEGT in the germline V gene. The CDR3 has 10 amino acids. Trimming shortened V by 3 bases and J by 8 bases, and 4 bases separated the two germline ends. DNA for the CDR3: TGTGCCAGCAGTTATAGAGGCTACACCTTC. It specifies CASSYRGYTF.

This clonotype has a handful of counts. This chain links TRBV7-2 with TRBJ2-4; D is unresolved. Trimming took off 5 bases at V and 3 bases at J, with 14 bases between the two ends. The CDR3 sequence is 15 residues long. CDR1 and CDR2 (germline): SGHTA, FQGNSA. The CDR3: CASSPQSTVKNIQYF. The DNA for the CDR3 is TGTGCCAGCAGCCCCCAGAGTACGGTCAAAAACATTCAGTACTTC.

This rearrangement joins TRBV7-9 to TRBJ2-5, with TRBD1 matching over 7 bases. V shed 4 bases and J 1 base; nucleotides not matched to a gene: 6. This CDR3 region has 15 residues. Germline V lookup: CDR1 SEHNR, CDR2 FQNEAQ (reference sequence). The DNA of the CDR3 is TGTGCCAGCAGCTACTCGGGGACAGTCCAAGAGACCCAGTACTTC. This translates into CASSYSGTVQETQYF.

The V and J genes are TRBV6-5 and TRBJ2-3; 10 bases are a match to TRBD2. CDR3 size: 14 residues. V lost 6 bases to trimming and J lost 6 bases; unmatched junction nucleotides: 6. In germline, CDR1 is MNHEY, CDR2 SVGAGI. The DNA for the CDR3 is TGTGCCAGCAGCTCTAGCGGGAGAGGGGATACGCAGTATTTT. This sequence encodes CASSSSGRGDTQYF.

The chain recombines TRBV20-1 with TRBJ2-1; TRBD1 agrees at 7 bases. The length of the CDR3 is 13 residues. Germline trimming cut 5 bases from V and 6 bases from J; bases unmatched to any gene: 7. Germline CDR1 and CDR2: DFQATT and SNEGSKA (reference sequence). The CDR3: CSARRQGGNEQFF. Written as DNA, the CDR3 is TGCAGTGCTCGACGACAGGGCGGCAATGAGCAGTTCTTC.

The chain links TRBV7-9 to TRBJ2-7; perhaps TRBD1 as D (6 bases). The V gene's germline CDR1 is SEHNR and CDR2 FQNEAQ (reference sequence). CDR3 length equals 14 residues. Between the trimmed V and J ends, which lost 4 bases and 1 base, there was a span of 11 bases. CDR3 in amino acids: CASSSDRWSYEQYF. Here the CDR3 DNA reads TGTGCCAGCAGCTCCGACAGGTGGTCCTACGAGCAGTACTTC.

The rearrangement uses TRBV28 and TRBJ2-4, with D perhaps given as TRBD1 or TRBD2 (5 bases each). CDR1 is MDHEN, CDR2 SYDVKM, per germline. CDR3 length equals 12 residues. Between the trimmed V and J ends, which lost 10 bases and 13 bases, there was a span of 20 bases. The CDR3 nucleotides read TGTGCCAACAGCGCAGGGCCGAGGGAGCAGTACTTC. This gives the protein CANSAGPREQYF.

The CDR3: CASSFQVAGPSNEQFF. Written as DNA, the CDR3 is TGCGCCAGCAGCTTTCAAGTGGCCGGACCGAGCAATGAGCAGTTCTTC. The rearrangement joins TRBV5-1 to TRBJ2-1, with D hard to call. V lost 2 bases and J 6 bases, leaving 18 bases between the germline ends. The CDR3 consists of 16 residues. Looked up from germline, CDR1 is SGHRS and CDR2 is YFSETQ.

The chain links TRBV12-3 or TRBV12-4 to TRBJ1-2; maybe TRBD1 (5 bases). This CDR3 region has 12 residues. V was shortened by 4 bases and J by 7 bases, with 10 bases between the two germline ends. The CDR3 nucleotides read TGTGCCAGCAGTTCACAGGTCGCTGGCTACACCTTC. Amino acid sequence: CASSSQVAGYTF.

This clonotype was seen only a few times. V and J are TRBV24-1 and TRBJ2-3, with 10 bases lining up with TRBD1. This CDR3 comprises 14 residues. Germline CDR1 and CDR2: KGHDR and SFDVKD. V dropped 12 bases and J dropped 4; count of bases not matched to a gene: 9. Written as DNA, the CDR3 is TGTGCCGTGTCGGGACAGGGGTTTCCAGATACGCAGTATTTT. This translates into CAVSGQGFPDTQYF.

This clonotype was counted between two and nine times. The chain links TRBV6-5 to TRBJ2-5; D is perhaps TRBD2 (5 bases). The germline gives CDR1 MNHEY, CDR2 SVGAGI. The CDR3 runs to 14 residues. V was pared by 2 bases and J by 5 bases, with 12 bases between. The chain's CDR3 is CASSYGTRGETQYF. CDR3 DNA: TGTGCCAGCAGTTACGGAACCCGAGGGGAGACCCAGTACTTC.

In this sample, this clonotype turned up many times. This chain connects TRBV3-1 to TRBJ1-2; no firm D call. The CDR3 is 14 residues long. Trimming left V 0 bases short and J 4 bases short, with 9 bases between. Germline V gene lookup returns CDR1 LGHDT and CDR2 YNNKEL (reference sequence). The DNA for the CDR3 is TGTGCCAGCAGCCAAGATTTACAGCTCTATGGCTACACCTTC. Amino acids: CASSQDLQLYGYTF. The full variable domain, rest sourced from reference TRBV3-1 and TRBJ1-2, is DTAVSQTPKYLVTQMGNDKSIKCEQNLGHDTMYWYKQDSKKFLKIMFSYNNKELIINETVPNRFSPKSPDKAHLNLHINSLELGDSAVYFCASSQDLQLYGYTFGSGTRLTVV.

This clonotype showed up just a few times. V usage is TRBV5-5 and J usage is TRBJ2-6; D remains unclear. This CDR3 is 17 amino acids long. V shed 0 bases and J shed 2 bases, with 12 bases lying between them. Germline loops: CDR1 SGHKS, CDR2 YYEKEE (reference sequence). The DNA of the CDR3 is TGTGCCAGCAGCTTGGAAATGCCTGGGGCTGGGGCCAACGTCCTGACTTTC. This encodes CASSLEMPGAGANVLTF.

This clonotype was detected only a few times. The genes are TRBV29-1 and TRBJ2-3, with 9 nucleotides matching TRBD1. In germline, CDR1 is SQVTM, CDR2 ANQGSEA. With 7 bases clipped from V and 5 bases from J, the junction kept 4 bases outside the gene matches. The CDR3 has 12 residues. CDR3 DNA: TGCAGCGGGACAGGGGCGGGAGATACGCAGTATTTT. As protein: CSGTGAGDTQYF.